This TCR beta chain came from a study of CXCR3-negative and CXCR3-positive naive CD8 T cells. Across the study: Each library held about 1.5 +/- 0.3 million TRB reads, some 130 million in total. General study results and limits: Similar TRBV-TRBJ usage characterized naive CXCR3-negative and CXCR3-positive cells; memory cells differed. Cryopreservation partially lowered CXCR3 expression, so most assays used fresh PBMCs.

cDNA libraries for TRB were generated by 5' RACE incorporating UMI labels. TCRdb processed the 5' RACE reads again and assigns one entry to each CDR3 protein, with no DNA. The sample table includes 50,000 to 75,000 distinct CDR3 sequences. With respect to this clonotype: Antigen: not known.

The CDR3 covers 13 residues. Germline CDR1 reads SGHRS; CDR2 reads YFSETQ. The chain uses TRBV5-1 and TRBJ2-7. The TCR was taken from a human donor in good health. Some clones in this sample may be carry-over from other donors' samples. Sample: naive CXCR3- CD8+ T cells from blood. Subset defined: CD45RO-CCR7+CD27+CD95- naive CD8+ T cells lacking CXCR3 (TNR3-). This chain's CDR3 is CASRADSTYEQYF.